These T cell receptor beta chains were read from a single sample in a study of blood T cell repertoires in COVID-19. The assay was immunoSEQ multiplex PCR, and TCRdb's table has in-frame clones only and misses some. The sample includes 180,000 or so clones, 65% to 90% of them seen just once. Sequencing was performed on peripheral blood. All receptors come from a man in his 60s with acute or convalescent COVID-19. Both conserved end residues are part of each CDR3. D genes are given only for firm matches. The size entry is marked missing in some rows and otherwise reads once, few, many or a size class.

V: TRBV3-1/TRBV3-2
size: -
J: TRBJ2-7
D: -
DNA: TGTGCCAGCAGCCAAACGCTGAGGGGGTGGTCCTACGAGCAGTACTTC
CDR3: CASSQTLRGWSYEQYF

V: TRBV7-2
size: -
J: TRBJ1-5
D: TRBD1
DNA: TGTGCCAGCAGCCCAACCGGACAGGGTTTATCCAATCAGCCCCAGCATTTT
CDR3: CASSPTGQGLSNQPQHF

V: TRBV28
size: once
J: TRBJ1-3
D: TRBD1
DNA: TGTGCCAGCAGTTCGTCGGACAGGGCTGGAAACACCATATATTTT
CDR3: CASSSSDRAGNTIYF

V: TRBV2
size: -
J: TRBJ2-1
D: TRBD2
DNA: TGTGCCAGCAGTGGTGGGACTAGCCTCTCCTACAATGAGCAGTTCTTC
CDR3: CASSGGTSLSYNEQFF

V: TRBV3-1/TRBV3-2
size: -
J: TRBJ2-7
D: TRBD2
DNA: TGTGCCAGCAGCCAAGCCCCGGGACTAGCGACAACGGGGTTC
CDR3: CASSQAPGLATTGF

V: TRBV2
size: -
J: TRBJ1-2
D: TRBD1
DNA: TGTGCCAGCAGCGAAGGGACAGACTCCTATGGCTACACCTTC
CDR3: CASSEGTDSYGYTF

V: TRBV10-2
size: -
J: TRBJ1-1
D: -
DNA: TGCGCCAGCAGTGTGTTAACTGAAGCTTTCTTT
CDR3: CASSVLTEAFF

V: TRBV29-1
size: -
J: TRBJ2-3
D: -
DNA: TGCAGCGGCAAACGAGGGGGGGGCACAGATACGCAGTATTTT
CDR3: CSGKRGGGTDTQYF

V: TRBV5-6
size: -
J: TRBJ2-2
D: -
DNA: TGTGCCAGCAGCTTGCAGGGTTGGGAGCTGTTTTTT
CDR3: CASSLQGWELFF

V: TRBV14
size: -
J: TRBJ2-3
D: -
DNA: TGTGCCAGCAGGGACCGACAGAACACAGATACGCAGTATTTT
CDR3: CASRDRQNTDTQYF

V: TRBV4-1
size: -
J: TRBJ2-7
D: TRBD1
DNA: TGCGCCAGCAGCCGACGGACAGGGGAACGATACGAGCAGTACTTC
CDR3: CASSRRTGERYEQYF

V: TRBV30
size: -
J: TRBJ2-7
D: TRBD1
DNA: TGTGCCTGTTCCTCGGTGAAAGGGGGCTGGTACGAGCAGTACTTC
CDR3: CACSSVKGGWYEQYF

V: TRBV6-2/TRBV6-3
size: few
J: TRBJ2-7
D: TRBD2
DNA: TGTGCCAGCAGCCCCAGCGGGAGAGTCTCCTACGAGCAGTACTTC
CDR3: CASSPSGRVSYEQYF

V: TRBV28
size: -
J: TRBJ1-2
D: TRBD1
DNA: TGTGCCAGCATTAATACAGGGGGTGGCTACACCTTC
CDR3: CASINTGGGYTF

V: TRBV28
size: -
J: TRBJ1-6
D: -
DNA: TGTGCCAGCAGTTCCACAGACAAACTTAATTCACCCCTCCACTTT
CDR3: CASSSTDKLNSPLHF

V: TRBV5-1
size: few
J: TRBJ1-1
D: -
DNA: TGCGCCAGCAGCTTGGAAGACACCTACACTGAAGCTTTCTTT
CDR3: CASSLEDTYTEAFF

V: TRBV5-4
size: -
J: TRBJ2-5
D: TRBD2
DNA: TGTGCCAGCAGACAGGCGGGAGCGGGGGAGACCCAGTACTTC
CDR3: CASRQAGAGETQYF

V: TRBV6-5
size: -
J: TRBJ1-2
D: -
DNA: TGTGCCAGCAGTTACCCCCAGGGGTATGGCTACACCTTC
CDR3: CASSYPQGYGYTF

V: TRBV4-1
size: -
J: TRBJ1-4
D: TRBD1
DNA: TGCGCCAGCAGCCAAGGGACAGGGGTTAAAACTAATGAAAAACTGTTTTTT
CDR3: CASSQGTGVKTNEKLFF

V: TRBV6-5
size: -
J: TRBJ2-5
D: TRBD2
DNA: TGTGCCAGCAGTCCGAGCGGGAGGGGAGAAGAGACCCAGTACTTC
CDR3: CASSPSGRGEETQYF

V: TRBV3-1/TRBV3-2
size: -
J: TRBJ2-7
D: TRBD1
DNA: TGTGCCAGCAGCCCTGGGACAGGGGGCAAGGACGAGCAGTACTTC
CDR3: CASSPGTGGKDEQYF

V: TRBV30
size: -
J: TRBJ2-7
D: TRBD1
DNA: TGTGCCTGGGAGCGCTTTGGACAGGGCTCTTCCTACGAGCAGTACTTC
CDR3: CAWERFGQGSSYEQYF

V: TRBV28
size: -
J: TRBJ2-3
D: TRBD2
DNA: TGTGCCAGCAGTTTGGGGCGGGAGGGCCCTGATACGCAGTATTTT
CDR3: CASSLGREGPDTQYF

V: TRBV12-3/TRBV12-4
size: -
J: TRBJ2-5
D: -
DNA: TGTGCCAGCAGTTTGGGGCAGGGCGGGACCCAGTACTTC
CDR3: CASSLGQGGTQYF

V: TRBV5-1
size: once
J: TRBJ1-4
D: -
DNA: TGCGCCAGCAGCTCGAGGGTTGACGAAAAACTGTTTTTT
CDR3: CASSSRVDEKLFF

V: TRBV4-1
size: few
J: TRBJ2-3
D: TRBD2
DNA: TGCGCCAGCAGCCAAGGATTTTGGATTAGCGGGAGGGCCAGTGGAGATACGCAGTATTTT
CDR3: CASSQGFWISGRASGDTQYF

V: TRBV27
size: few
J: TRBJ2-2
D: -
DNA: TGTGCCAGCAGTCCGAGACTGGTCGGGGAGCTGTTTTTT
CDR3: CASSPRLVGELFF

V: TRBV28
size: once
J: TRBJ2-7
D: TRBD1
DNA: TGTGCCAGTGGGACAGGGGAAGAGTACGAGCAGTACTTC
CDR3: CASGTGEEYEQYF

V: TRBV5-1
size: once
J: TRBJ1-1
D: TRBD1
DNA: TGCGCCAGCAGCGTCTTACAGGGGTCGGGCACTGAAGCTTTCTTT
CDR3: CASSVLQGSGTEAFF

V: TRBV5-1
size: -
J: TRBJ1-3
D: -
DNA: TGCGCCAGCAGCCAACAGGGCTCTGGAAACACCATATATTTT
CDR3: CASSQQGSGNTIYF

V: TRBV14
size: -
J: TRBJ2-7
D: TRBD2
DNA: TGTGCCAGCAGCCAAGGGAGACTAGCGGGGGGCCGGGCGCAGTACTTC
CDR3: CASSQGRLAGGRAQYF

V: TRBV6-5
size: -
J: TRBJ1-6
D: TRBD1
DNA: TGTGCCAGCAGATCGACAGGGTATAATTCACCCCTCCACTTT
CDR3: CASRSTGYNSPLHF

V: TRBV2
size: -
J: TRBJ2-2
D: TRBD2
DNA: TGTGCCAGCGGCTCGGGACTAGCGGGAGCCCGGGAGCTGTTTTTT
CDR3: CASGSGLAGARELFF

V: TRBV28
size: -
J: TRBJ2-1
D: TRBD1
DNA: TGTGCCAGCAGTTTGTCTACAGGGGGCAGGAGATACAATGAGCAGTTCTTC
CDR3: CASSLSTGGRRYNEQFF

V: TRBV7-2
size: -
J: TRBJ2-7
D: -
DNA: TGTGCCAGCAGTTACCCAGGGATGGCGCAGGGCGAGCAGTACTTC
CDR3: CASSYPGMAQGEQYF

V: TRBV27
size: -
J: TRBJ2-1
D: TRBD1
DNA: TGTGCCAGCCGGCGGGACAGGGGCTCCTACAATGAGCAGTTCTTC
CDR3: CASRRDRGSYNEQFF

V: TRBV6-4
size: -
J: TRBJ2-1
D: -
DNA: TGTGCCAGCAGGTCCCCGGAGGTGGATGAGCAGCTCTTC
CDR3: CASRSPEVDEQLF

V: TRBV5-4
size: -
J: TRBJ2-1
D: TRBD2
DNA: TGTGCCAGCAGCTTGACTAGCGGGACGAATTACAATGAGCAGTTCTTC
CDR3: CASSLTSGTNYNEQFF

V: TRBV7-9
size: -
J: TRBJ1-4
D: TRBD1
DNA: TGTGCCAGCAGCCACGGACAGGGTGGGGAAAAACTGTTTTTT
CDR3: CASSHGQGGEKLFF

V: TRBV27
size: -
J: TRBJ2-7
D: -
DNA: TGTGCCAGCAGTGCCTCCCCAGGGGCCTCCTACGAGCAGTACTTC
CDR3: CASSASPGASYEQYF

V: TRBV7-2
size: -
J: TRBJ2-7
D: TRBD1
DNA: TGTGCCAGCAGCTTGGGACAGGGCGACGAGCAGTACTTC
CDR3: CASSLGQGDEQYF